This T cell receptor (beta chain) was profiled in a study of T cell repertoires in cytomegalovirus infection. TCRdb re-called the reads with MiXCR, one entry per CDR3 protein. The sample lists fewer than 200,000 distinct CDR3 sequences, about 21% seen once, with 2.9% in the top ten. The V gene lost 2 bases and the J gene lost 2 bases, with 14 bases spanning the gap. CDR1 and CDR2 (germline): LNHDA, SQIVND (reference sequence). CDR3 length: 16 residues. Sequencing was done on a sample of PBMCs. The gene calls are TRBV19 and TRBJ2-3, with D possibly matching TRBD2 (5 bases). This clonotype originated in a human donor in good health (CMV status not recorded). Some clones in this sample may be carry-over from other donors' samples. CDR3 region: CASSIKTGGLTDTQYF. The DNA for the CDR3 is TGTGCCAGTAGTATAAAAACCGGTGGACTCACAGATACGCAGTATTTT.